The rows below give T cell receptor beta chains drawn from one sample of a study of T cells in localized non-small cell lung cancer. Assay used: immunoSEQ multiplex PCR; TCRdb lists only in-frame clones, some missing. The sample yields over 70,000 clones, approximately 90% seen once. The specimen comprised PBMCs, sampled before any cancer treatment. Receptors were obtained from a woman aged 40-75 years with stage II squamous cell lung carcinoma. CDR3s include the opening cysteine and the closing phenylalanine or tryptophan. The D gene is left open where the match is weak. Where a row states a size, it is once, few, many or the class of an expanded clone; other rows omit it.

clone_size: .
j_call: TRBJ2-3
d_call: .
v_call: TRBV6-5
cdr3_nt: TGTGCCAGCAGATCCGACTCCATCAGCACAGATACGCAGTATTTT
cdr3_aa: CASRSDSISTDTQYF

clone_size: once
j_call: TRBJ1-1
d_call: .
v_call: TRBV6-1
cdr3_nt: TGTGCCAGCAGTGGGGCCAGGGCGAACACTGAAGCTTTCTTT
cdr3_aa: CASSGARANTEAFF

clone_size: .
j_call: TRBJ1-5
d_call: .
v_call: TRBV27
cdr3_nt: TGTGCCAGCAGTTTAACAGGGTGGGAACAGCCCCAGCATTTT
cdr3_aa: CASSLTGWEQPQHF

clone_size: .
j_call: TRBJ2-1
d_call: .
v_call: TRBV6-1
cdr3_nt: TGTGCCGTTCAGGGGGGGGCTGGCTACAATGAGCAGTTCTTC
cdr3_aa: CAVQGGAGYNEQFF

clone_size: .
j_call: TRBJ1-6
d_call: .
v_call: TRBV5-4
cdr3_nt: TGTGCCAGCAGCTTGGCTGCGGGACCTAATTCACCCCTCCACTTT
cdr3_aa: CASSLAAGPNSPLHF

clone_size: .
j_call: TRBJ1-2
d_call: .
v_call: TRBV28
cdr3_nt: TGTGCCAGCTCTTTGGGCAAGCACTATGGCTACACCTTC
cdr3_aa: CASSLGKHYGYTF

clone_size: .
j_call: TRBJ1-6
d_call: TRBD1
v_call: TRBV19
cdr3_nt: TGTGCCAGTACCGCGGACAGGGGAAAATCACCCCTCCACTTT
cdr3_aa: CASTADRGKSPLHF

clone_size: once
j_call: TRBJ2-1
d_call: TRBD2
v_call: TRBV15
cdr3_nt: TGTGCCACCAGAAGTCCGGGACTATACCACAATGAGCAGTTCTTC
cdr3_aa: CATRSPGLYHNEQFF

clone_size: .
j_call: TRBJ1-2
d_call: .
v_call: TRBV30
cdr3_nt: TGTGCCTGGAAGCTATGGGGGGGCGTCCAGAATAACCGTCTCTATGGCTACACCTTC
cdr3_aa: CAWKLWGGVQNNRLYGYTF

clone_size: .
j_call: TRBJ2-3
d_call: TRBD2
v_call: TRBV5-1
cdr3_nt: TGCGCCAGCAGCCATACCCTAGCGGGAGGGCCAGATACGCAGTATTTT
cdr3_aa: CASSHTLAGGPDTQYF

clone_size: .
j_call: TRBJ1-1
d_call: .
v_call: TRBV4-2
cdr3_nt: TGTGCCAGCAGCCAAAACGTTCAGTTGGCTGAAGCTTTCTTT
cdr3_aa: CASSQNVQLAEAFF

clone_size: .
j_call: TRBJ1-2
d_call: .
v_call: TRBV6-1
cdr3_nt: TGTGCCAGCAGTGTGTCGGGGGTCGGCTACACCTTC
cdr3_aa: CASSVSGVGYTF

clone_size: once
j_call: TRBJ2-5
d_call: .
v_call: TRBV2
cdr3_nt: TGTGCCAGCACCGGTCGGACGAACCAAGAGACCCAGTACTTC
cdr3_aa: CASTGRTNQETQYF

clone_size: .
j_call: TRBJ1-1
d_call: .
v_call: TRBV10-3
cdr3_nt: TGTGCCATCAGTGCAGATCGGGCAGACTACACTGAAGCTTTCTTT
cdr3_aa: CAISADRADYTEAFF

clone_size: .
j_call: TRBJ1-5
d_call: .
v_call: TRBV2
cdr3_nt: TGTGCCAGCAGTACAGGGTTATGGCAGCCCCAGCATTTT
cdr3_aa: CASSTGLWQPQHF

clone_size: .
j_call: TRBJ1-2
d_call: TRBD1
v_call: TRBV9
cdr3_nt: TGTGCCAGCAGCGTGGTTCCAGGGGGCGCCTATGGCTACACCTTC
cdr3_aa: CASSVVPGGAYGYTF

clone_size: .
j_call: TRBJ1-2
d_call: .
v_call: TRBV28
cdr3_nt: TGTGCCAGCAGTCGAGGCGCAGCCAACTATGGCTACACCTTC
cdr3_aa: CASSRGAANYGYTF